This is a list of T cell receptor beta chains from one sample in a study of spatial heterogeneity in lung cancer. Each CDR3 protein gets one entry after TCRdb re-called the 5' RACE reads with MiXCR. This table holds 35,000 to 50,000 distinct CDR3 sequences, just over 3% found once. The sample consisted of normal lung tissue next to the tumor, taken at surgery. The receptors originated from a male donor with early-stage non-small cell lung cancer. The CDR3 runs from the conserved cysteine through the conserved F or W.

j_gene: TRBJ2-1
v_gene: TRBV3-1
CDR3aa: CASSHSRQLRNEQFF

j_gene: TRBJ1-5
v_gene: TRBV5-6
CDR3aa: CASSAGDYQPQHF

j_gene: TRBJ2-7
v_gene: TRBV29-1
CDR3aa: CSVRGVSYEQYF

j_gene: TRBJ2-3
v_gene: TRBV5-5
CDR3aa: CASSLSGDTQYF

j_gene: TRBJ2-5
v_gene: TRBV7-2
CDR3aa: CASSLRAGTLEETQYF

j_gene: TRBJ1-6
v_gene: TRBV6-5
CDR3aa: CASRETGSPLHF

j_gene: TRBJ2-2
v_gene: TRBV5-1
CDR3aa: CASSLGTANTGELFF

j_gene: TRBJ2-3
v_gene: TRBV5-1
CDR3aa: CASSLLGGRGADTQYF

j_gene: TRBJ2-5
v_gene: TRBV29-1
CDR3aa: CSVDVSQETQYF

j_gene: TRBJ2-2
v_gene: TRBV12-3/TRBV12-4
CDR3aa: CASSLGQLTTGELFF

j_gene: TRBJ1-1
v_gene: TRBV5-1
CDR3aa: CASSSSPTGGNTEAFF

j_gene: TRBJ2-5
v_gene: TRBV7-6
CDR3aa: CASSPALTQYF

j_gene: TRBJ2-7
v_gene: TRBV28
CDR3aa: CASSRDHEYEQYF

j_gene: TRBJ2-2
v_gene: TRBV11-3
CDR3aa: CASSLEGNTGELFF

j_gene: TRBJ1-5
v_gene: TRBV6-6
CDR3aa: CASNPDRVEQPQHF

j_gene: TRBJ2-2
v_gene: TRBV7-2
CDR3aa: CASSSLLAGGFASGELFF

j_gene: TRBJ1-2
v_gene: TRBV29-1
CDR3aa: CSVPHGTVGYGYTF

j_gene: TRBJ1-1
v_gene: TRBV20-1
CDR3aa: CSARQGAGAFF

j_gene: TRBJ2-7
v_gene: TRBV28
CDR3aa: CASTAGLNYEQYF

j_gene: TRBJ2-6
v_gene: TRBV5-5
CDR3aa: CASNQARASGANVLTF

j_gene: TRBJ2-6
v_gene: TRBV2
CDR3aa: CASSGANVLTF

j_gene: TRBJ2-5
v_gene: TRBV13
CDR3aa: CASSVGQKETQYF

j_gene: TRBJ2-3
v_gene: TRBV27
CDR3aa: CATGAGGPSDTQYF

j_gene: TRBJ2-1
v_gene: TRBV12-3/TRBV12-4
CDR3aa: CASSLVSSGSYNEQFF

j_gene: TRBJ1-5
v_gene: TRBV2
CDR3aa: CASNGQGGLNQPQHF

j_gene: TRBJ1-1
v_gene: TRBV20-1
CDR3aa: CSARAGGDTEAFF

j_gene: TRBJ2-7
v_gene: TRBV10-2
CDR3aa: CASRGQSQSYEQYF